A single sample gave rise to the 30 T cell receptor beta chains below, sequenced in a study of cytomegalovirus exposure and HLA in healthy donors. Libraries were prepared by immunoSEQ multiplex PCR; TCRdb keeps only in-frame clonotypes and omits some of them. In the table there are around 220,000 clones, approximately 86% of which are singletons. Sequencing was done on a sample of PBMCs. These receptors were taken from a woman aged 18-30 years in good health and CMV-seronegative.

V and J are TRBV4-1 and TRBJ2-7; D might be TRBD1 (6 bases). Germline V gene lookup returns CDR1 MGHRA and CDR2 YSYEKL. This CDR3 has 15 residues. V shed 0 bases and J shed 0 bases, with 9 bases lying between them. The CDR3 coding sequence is TGCGCCAGCAGCCAAGAAGGGACACCCTCCTACGAGCAGTACTTC. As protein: CASSQEGTPSYEQYF.

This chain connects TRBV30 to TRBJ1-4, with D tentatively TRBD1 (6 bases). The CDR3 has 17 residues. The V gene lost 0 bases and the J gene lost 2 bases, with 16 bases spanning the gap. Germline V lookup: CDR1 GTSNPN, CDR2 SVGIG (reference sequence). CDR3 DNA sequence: TGTGCCTGGAGTGTCAAGCCAAACAGGGCTACTAATGAAAAACTGTTTTTT. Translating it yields CAWSVKPNRATNEKLFF.

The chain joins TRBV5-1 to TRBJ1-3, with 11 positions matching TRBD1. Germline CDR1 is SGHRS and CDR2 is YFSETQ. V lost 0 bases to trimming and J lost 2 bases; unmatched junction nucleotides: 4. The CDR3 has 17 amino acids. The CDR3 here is CASSLVGQGVAGNTIYF. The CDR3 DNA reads TGCGCCAGCAGCTTGGTGGGACAGGGGGTCGCTGGAAACACCATATATTTT.

The CDR3 nucleotides are TGTGCCAGCAGCTCACCCGGAGTAGCGGGTCCCTCCTACGAGCAGTACTTC. As protein: CASSSPGVAGPSYEQYF. This rearrangement joins TRBV5-6 to TRBJ2-7; 7 positions agree with TRBD2. Trimming cost V 3 bases and J 0 bases; bases outside gene matches: 12. The CDR3 is 17 amino acids. Germline assignment: CDR1 SGHDT and CDR2 YYEEEE.

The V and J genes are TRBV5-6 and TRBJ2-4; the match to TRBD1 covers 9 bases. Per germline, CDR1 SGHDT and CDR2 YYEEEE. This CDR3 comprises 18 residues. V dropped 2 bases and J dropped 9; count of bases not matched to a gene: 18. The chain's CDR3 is CASSFHLGQGVAGVIQYF. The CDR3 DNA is TGTGCCAGCAGCTTCCATCTGGGACAGGGTGTGGCCGGGGTCATTCAGTACTTC.

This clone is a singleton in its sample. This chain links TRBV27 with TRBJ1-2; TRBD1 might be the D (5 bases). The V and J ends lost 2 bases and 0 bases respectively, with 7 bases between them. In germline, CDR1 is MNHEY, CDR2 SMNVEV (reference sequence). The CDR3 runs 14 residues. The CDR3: CASSLTGSNYGYTF. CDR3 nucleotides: TGTGCCAGCAGTTTAACAGGCTCTAACTATGGCTACACCTTC.

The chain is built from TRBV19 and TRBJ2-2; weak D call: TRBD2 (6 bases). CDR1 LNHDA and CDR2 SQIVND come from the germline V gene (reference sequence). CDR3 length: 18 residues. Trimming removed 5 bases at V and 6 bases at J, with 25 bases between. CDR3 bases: TGTGCCAGTAGTTACAGAACCGGGATCAGGAGGGGTCCCGGGGAGCTGTTTTTT. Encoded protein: CASSYRTGIRRGPGELFF.

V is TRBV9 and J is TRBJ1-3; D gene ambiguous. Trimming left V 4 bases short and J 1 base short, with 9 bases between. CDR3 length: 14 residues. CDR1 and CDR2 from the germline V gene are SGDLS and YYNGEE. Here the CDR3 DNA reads TGTGCCAGCAGCCCGGGAGGGTCTGGAAACACCATATATTTT. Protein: CASSPGGSGNTIYF. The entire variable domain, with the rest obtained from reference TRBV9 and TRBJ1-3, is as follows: DSGVTQTPKHLITATGQRVTLRCSPRSGDLSVYWYQQSLDQGLQFLIQYYNGEERAKGNILERFSAQQFPDLHSELNLSSLELGDSALYFCASSPGGSGNTIYFGEGSWLTVV.

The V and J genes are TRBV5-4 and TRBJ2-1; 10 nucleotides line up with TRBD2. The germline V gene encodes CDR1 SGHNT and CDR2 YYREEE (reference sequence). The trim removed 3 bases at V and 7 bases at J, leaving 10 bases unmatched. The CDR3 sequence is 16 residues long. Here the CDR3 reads CASSSGSGRAVNEQFF. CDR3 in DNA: TGTGCCAGCAGCTCTGGAAGCGGGAGGGCCGTGAATGAGCAGTTCTTC. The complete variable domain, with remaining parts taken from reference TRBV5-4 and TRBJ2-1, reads ETGVTQSPTHLIKTRGQQVTLRCSSQSGHNTVSWYQQALGQGPQFIFQYYREEENGRGNFPPRFSGLQFPNYSSELNVNALELDDSALYLCASSSGSGRAVNEQFFGPGTRLTVL.

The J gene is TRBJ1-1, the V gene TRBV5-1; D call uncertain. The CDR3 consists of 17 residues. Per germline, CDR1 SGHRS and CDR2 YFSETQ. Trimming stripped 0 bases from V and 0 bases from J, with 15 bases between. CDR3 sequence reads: CASSLEGKEYLNTEAFF. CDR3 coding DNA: TGCGCCAGCAGCTTGGAAGGAAAGGAGTATTTGAACACTGAAGCTTTCTTT. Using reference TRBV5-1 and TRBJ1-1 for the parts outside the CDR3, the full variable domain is KAGVTQTPRYLIKTRGQQVTLSCSPISGHRSVSWYQQTPGQGLQFLFEYFSETQRNKGNFPGRFSGRQFSNSRSEMNVSTLELGDSALYLCASSLEGKEYLNTEAFFGQGTRLTVV.

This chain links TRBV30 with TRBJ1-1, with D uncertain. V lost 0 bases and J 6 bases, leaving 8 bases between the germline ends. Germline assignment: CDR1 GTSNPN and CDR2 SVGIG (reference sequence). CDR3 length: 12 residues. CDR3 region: CAWSVLRAEAFF. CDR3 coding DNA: TGTGCCTGGAGTGTACTGAGGGCTGAAGCTTTCTTT.

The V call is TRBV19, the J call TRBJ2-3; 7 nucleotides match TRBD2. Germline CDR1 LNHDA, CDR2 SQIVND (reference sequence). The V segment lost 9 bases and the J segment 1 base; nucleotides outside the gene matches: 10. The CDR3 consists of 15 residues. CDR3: CASEPSGKRTDTQYF. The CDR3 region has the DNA TGTGCCAGCGAGCCTAGCGGTAAACGCACAGATACGCAGTATTTT.

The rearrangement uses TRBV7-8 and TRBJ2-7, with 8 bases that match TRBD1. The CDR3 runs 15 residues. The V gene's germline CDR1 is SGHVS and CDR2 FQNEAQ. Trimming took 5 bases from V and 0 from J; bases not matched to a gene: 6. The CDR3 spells CASSIGQGGSYEQYF. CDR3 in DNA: TGTGCCAGCAGCATAGGACAGGGCGGCTCCTACGAGCAGTACTTC.

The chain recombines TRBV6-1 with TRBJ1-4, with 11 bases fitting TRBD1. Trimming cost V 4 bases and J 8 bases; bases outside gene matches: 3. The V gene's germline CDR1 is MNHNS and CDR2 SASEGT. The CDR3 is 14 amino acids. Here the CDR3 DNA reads TGTGCCAGCAGTGTGGACAGGGGGCGAGAAAAACTGTTTTTT. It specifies CASSVDRGREKLFF.

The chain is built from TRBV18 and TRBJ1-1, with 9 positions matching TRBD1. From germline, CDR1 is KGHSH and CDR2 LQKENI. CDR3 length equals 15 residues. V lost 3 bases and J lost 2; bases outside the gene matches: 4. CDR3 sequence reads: CASSPVDRGNTEAFF. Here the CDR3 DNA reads TGTGCCAGCTCACCGGTGGACAGGGGTAACACTGAAGCTTTCTTT.

Here the CDR3 reads CASSYDDKSNYGYTF. CDR3 coding DNA: TGTGCCAGCAGTTACGATGACAAATCAAACTATGGCTACACCTTC. V is TRBV6-6 and J is TRBJ1-2; D unresolved. The germline V gene has CDR1 MNHNY and CDR2 SVGAGI (reference sequence). There are 15 residues in the CDR3. V lost 2 bases and J lost 2, with 12 bases in between.

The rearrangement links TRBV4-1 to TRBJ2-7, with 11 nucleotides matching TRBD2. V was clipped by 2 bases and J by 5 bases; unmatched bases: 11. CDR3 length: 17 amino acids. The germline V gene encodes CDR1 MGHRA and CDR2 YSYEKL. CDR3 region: CASSQQEVAGGPHEQYF. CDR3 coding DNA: TGCGCCAGCAGCCAACAGGAGGTAGCGGGAGGGCCGCACGAGCAGTACTTC.

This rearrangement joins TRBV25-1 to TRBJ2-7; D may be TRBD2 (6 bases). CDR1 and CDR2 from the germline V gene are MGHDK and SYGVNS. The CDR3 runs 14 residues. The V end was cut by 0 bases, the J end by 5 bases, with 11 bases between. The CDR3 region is CASSEYTSPHEQYF. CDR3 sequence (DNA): TGTGCCAGCAGTGAATATACTAGCCCCCACGAGCAGTACTTC.

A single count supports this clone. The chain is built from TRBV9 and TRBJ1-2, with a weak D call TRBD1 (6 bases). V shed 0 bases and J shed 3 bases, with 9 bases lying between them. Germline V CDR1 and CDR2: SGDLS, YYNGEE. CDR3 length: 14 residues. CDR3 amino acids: CASSVGRGDYGYTF. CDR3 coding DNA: TGTGCCAGCAGCGTAGGCAGGGGCGACTATGGCTACACCTTC.

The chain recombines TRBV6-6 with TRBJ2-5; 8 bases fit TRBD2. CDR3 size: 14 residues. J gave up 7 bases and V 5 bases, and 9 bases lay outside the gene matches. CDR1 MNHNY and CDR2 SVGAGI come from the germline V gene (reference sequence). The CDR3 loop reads CASSPTSGGGTQYF. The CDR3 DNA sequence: TGTGCCAGCAGTCCCACTAGCGGAGGGGGGACCCAGTACTTC.

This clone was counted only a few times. The DNA of the CDR3 is TGCGCCAGCAGGCACCTCGGGGACTATGGCTACACCTTC. Translated, it gives CASRHLGDYGYTF. This rearrangement joins TRBV4-1 to TRBJ1-2; D is uncertain. Germline V CDR1 and CDR2: MGHRA, YSYEKL. This CDR3 is 13 amino acids long. The V gene lost 6 bases and the J gene lost 3 bases, with 11 bases spanning the gap.

DNA of the CDR3: TGTGCCATCAGTCGGGACAGGGGGGGTCGGCCCCAGCATTTT. Amino acids: CAISRDRGGRPQHF. The rearrangement joins TRBV10-3 to TRBJ1-5, with 11 bases aligning to TRBD1. This CDR3 comprises 14 residues. V lost 5 bases and J lost 9; bases outside the gene matches: 6. Germline V gene lookup returns CDR1 ENHRY and CDR2 SYGVKD.

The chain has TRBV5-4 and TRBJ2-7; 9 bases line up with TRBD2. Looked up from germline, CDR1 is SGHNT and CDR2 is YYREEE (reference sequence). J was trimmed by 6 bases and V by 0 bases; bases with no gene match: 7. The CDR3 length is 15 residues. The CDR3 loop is CASSLEGGRAPEQYF. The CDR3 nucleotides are TGTGCCAGCAGCTTGGAGGGCGGGAGGGCCCCCGAGCAGTACTTC. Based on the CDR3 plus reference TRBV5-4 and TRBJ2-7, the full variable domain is ETGVTQSPTHLIKTRGQQVTLRCSSQSGHNTVSWYQQALGQGPQFIFQYYREEENGRGNFPPRFSGLQFPNYSSELNVNALELDDSALYLCASSLEGGRAPEQYFGPGTRLTVT.

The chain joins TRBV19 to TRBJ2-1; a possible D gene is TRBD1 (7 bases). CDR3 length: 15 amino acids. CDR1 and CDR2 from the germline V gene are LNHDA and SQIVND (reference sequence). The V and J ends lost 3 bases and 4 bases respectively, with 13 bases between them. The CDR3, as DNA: TGTGCCAGTAGTATGCGGGACAGAGAGTACAATGAGCAGTTCTTC. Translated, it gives CASSMRDREYNEQFF.

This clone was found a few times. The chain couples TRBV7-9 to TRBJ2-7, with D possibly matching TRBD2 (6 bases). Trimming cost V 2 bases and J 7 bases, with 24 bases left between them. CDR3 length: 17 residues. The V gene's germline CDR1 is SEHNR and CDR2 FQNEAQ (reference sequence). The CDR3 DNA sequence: TGTGCCAGCAGCTTACTGCCCGGAGGGCCCCCGGCGGAGGAGCAGTACTTC. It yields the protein CASSLLPGGPPAEEQYF.

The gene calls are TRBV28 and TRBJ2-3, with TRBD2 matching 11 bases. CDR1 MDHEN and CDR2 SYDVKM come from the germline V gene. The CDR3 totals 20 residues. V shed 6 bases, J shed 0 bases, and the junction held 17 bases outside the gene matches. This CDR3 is CASSSPSSGRDPLSTDTQYF. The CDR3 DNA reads TGTGCCAGCAGCTCCCCCAGTAGCGGGAGGGATCCGCTTAGCACAGATACGCAGTATTTT.

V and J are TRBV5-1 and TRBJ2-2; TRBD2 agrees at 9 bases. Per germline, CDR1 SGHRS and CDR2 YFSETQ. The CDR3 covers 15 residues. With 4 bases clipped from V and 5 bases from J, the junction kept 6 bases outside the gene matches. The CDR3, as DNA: TGCGCCAGCAGCGTATTAGCGGGAGTTACCGGGGAGCTGTTTTTT. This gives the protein CASSVLAGVTGELFF.

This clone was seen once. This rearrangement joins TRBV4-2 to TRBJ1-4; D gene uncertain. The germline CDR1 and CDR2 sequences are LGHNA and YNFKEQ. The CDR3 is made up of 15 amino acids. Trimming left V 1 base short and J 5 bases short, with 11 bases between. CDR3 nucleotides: TGTGCCAGCAGCCAAGTGAACAGCGGAAATGAAAAACTGTTTTTT. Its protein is CASSQVNSGNEKLFF.

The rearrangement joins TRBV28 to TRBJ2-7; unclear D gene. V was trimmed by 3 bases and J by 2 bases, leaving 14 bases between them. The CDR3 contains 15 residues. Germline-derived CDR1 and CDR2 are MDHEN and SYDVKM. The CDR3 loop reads CASSFRGQATYEQYF. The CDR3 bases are TGTGCCAGCAGTTTCCGTGGGCAGGCTACCTACGAGCAGTACTTC.

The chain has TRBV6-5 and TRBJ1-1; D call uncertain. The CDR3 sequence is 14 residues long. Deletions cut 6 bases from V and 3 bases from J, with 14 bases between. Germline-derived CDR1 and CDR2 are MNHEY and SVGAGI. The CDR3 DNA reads TGTGCCAGCAGCTTTAGCGGTGGGGACACTGAAGCTTTCTTT. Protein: CASSFSGGDTEAFF.